This T cell receptor beta chain was sequenced for a study of blood T cell repertoires in COVID-19. Study at large: Whether acute or convalescent, the COVID-19 samples came from the United States, Italy and Spain. Sources were T cells, B-cell-depleted T cells, or PBMCs; the material itself was cDNA or gDNA.

The Seattle patients, enrolled during active infection, were followed longitudinally. Study processing details: Reference gene primers were amplified, and this amplification served to estimate nucleated cell counts. Sequencing used immunoSEQ multiplex PCR; TCRdb keeps in-frame clones, though not all of them. The D gene and trimming were derived from the DNA, and the V and J assignments and clone size from that table. This table has a few hundred thousand clones, about nine tenths appearing once. Per the germline V gene, CDR1 is KGHSH and CDR2 is LQKENI. Trimming cost V 0 bases and J 1 base, with 6 bases left between them. This CDR3 has 14 amino acids.

The chain joins TRBV18 to TRBJ2-5, with D perhaps TRBD1 (6 bases). Sequenced sample: peripheral blood. This sequence originates from a woman aged 25 to 39 with COVID-19, enrolled during active disease. CDR3 sequence reads: CASSPPDSQETQYF. The CDR3 bases are TGTGCCAGCTCACCACCGGACAGCCAAGAGACCCAGTACTTC.